A selection of T cell receptor beta chains follows, all from one sample in a study of blood T cell repertoires in COVID-19. TCRdb's table, derived via immunoSEQ multiplex PCR, lists solely in-frame clones and lacks some. The sample shows around 270,000 clones, about 83% of them seen only once. Material for sequencing was peripheral blood. Every receptor here comes from a woman aged 40 to 50 who had recovered from COVID-19. The CDR3 runs from the conserved cysteine through the conserved F or W. The order of the fields is V gene, D gene, clone size, J gene, CDR3 DNA, CDR3 protein. D genes are given only for firm matches. Expanded clones are given a class, and other clones once, few, many or no size at all.

>TRBV13|NA|NA|TRBJ2-7
TGTGCCAGCAGCCAAAAACAGGGTACCCTTTCCTACGAGCAGTACTTC
CASSQKQGTLSYEQYF
>TRBV2|NA|NA|TRBJ2-7
TGTGCCAGCAGACTAACAGGGACCTACGAGCAGTACTTC
CASRLTGTYEQYF
>TRBV7-2|NA|NA|TRBJ1-1
TGTGCCAGCAGCTCCAGACAGACCTGGAACACTGAAGCTTTCTTT
CASSSRQTWNTEAFF
>TRBV30|TRBD1|once|TRBJ2-5
TGTGCCTGGAGCAGGACAGGGATCCAAGAGACCCAGTACTTC
CAWSRTGIQETQYF
>TRBV27|TRBD1|NA|TRBJ2-7
TGTGCCAGCAGTTTGTCAGGGGGAACCATCTCCTACGAGCAGTACTTC
CASSLSGGTISYEQYF
>TRBV29-1|NA|NA|TRBJ1-1
TGCAGCGTCCGAAGCGATGGTTGGGCTGAAGCTTTCTTT
CSVRSDGWAEAFF
>TRBV5-1|NA|once|TRBJ2-1
TGCGCCAGCAGCCCCAGTGGGGGCGGTCGGCCTAACAATGAGCAGTTCTTC
CASSPSGGGRPNNEQFF
>TRBV19|NA|NA|TRBJ2-7
TGTGCCAGTAGTATAAACAGGATCTACGAGCAGTACTTC
CASSINRIYEQYF
>TRBV5-4|NA|few|TRBJ1-4
TGTGCCAGCAGCTTGGGCGGGGCAACTAATGAAAAACTGTTTTTT
CASSLGGATNEKLFF
>TRBV27|NA|NA|TRBJ1-1
TGTGCCAGCACCCCCCATCTGAACACTGAAGCTTTCTTT
CASTPHLNTEAFF
>TRBV28|NA|NA|TRBJ2-3
TGTGCCAGCGGGGTACAAGGCAGCGGGACAGATACGCAGTATTTT
CASGVQGSGTDTQYF
>TRBV28|TRBD1|NA|TRBJ1-2
TGTGCCAGCACCTTGGGACAGCACCGCGGAGGCTACACCTTC
CASTLGQHRGGYTF
>TRBV5-4|TRBD2|once|TRBJ2-4
TGTGCCAGCAGCCCGTGGGGTAGCGGGGGCTTAGACATTCAGTACTTC
CASSPWGSGGLDIQYF
>TRBV2|NA|few|TRBJ2-3
TGTGCCTCTAGGGACAAGAGCACAGATACGCAGTATTTT
CASRDKSTDTQYF
>TRBV7-3|NA|NA|TRBJ1-2
TGTGCCAGCAGCTTGAGCCCAGGGCCCAGGGGCTACACCTTC
CASSLSPGPRGYTF
>TRBV7-9|TRBD1|NA|TRBJ2-5
TGTGCCAGCAGCCCCTGGGGGACAGGACAAGAGACCCAGTACTTC
CASSPWGTGQETQYF
>TRBV30|TRBD2|NA|TRBJ2-2
TGTGCCTGGAGCCGAAGGACTAGCGGGAGAACCACCGGGGAGCTGTTTTTT
CAWSRRTSGRTTGELFF
>TRBV6-5|TRBD1|NA|TRBJ2-7
TGTGCCAGCAGTATTCGGACAGGGGCCTACGAGCAGTACTTC
CASSIRTGAYEQYF
>TRBV7-2|TRBD1|NA|TRBJ2-7
TGTGCCAGCAGCATTAAGACAGGGCTGGGCTACGAGCAGTACTTC
CASSIKTGLGYEQYF